The present T cell receptor beta chain was sequenced within a study of cytomegalovirus exposure and HLA in healthy donors. Each donor's status was that of a healthy bone marrow donor. Primers for the PCR totalled 60 Vbeta and 13 Jbeta. The method was immunoSEQ multiplex PCR; TCRdb's version includes in-frame clones alone and lacks a portion of them. The sample shows approximately 160,000 clones, approximately 67% of them seen only once. Broader study findings: Indistinguishable V segments, including TRBV6-2 and TRBV6-3, were excluded. It is likely that the observed cluster of highly shared sequence variants was a sequencing artifact. The classifier, whose performance was assessed in both the original and validation cohorts, reportedly diagnosed cytomegalovirus status with high specificity and sensitivity.

CDR1 and CDR2 (germline): SGHDT, YYEEEE. The CDR3 is 16 residues long. With 0 bases clipped from V and 2 bases from J, the junction kept 4 bases outside the gene matches. This clone was picked up a small number of times. Its matching antigen is unknown. Sequenced input: PBMCs. This chain connects TRBV5-6 to TRBJ2-7, with 11 bases aligning to TRBD1. The TCR sequence derives from a woman between 18 and 29 years old in good health and CMV-seropositive. In DNA form, the CDR3 reads TGTGCCAGCAGCTTGGCCGGGGGACAGGGGGCCTACGAGCAGTACTTC. Its protein is CASSLAGGQGAYEQYF.